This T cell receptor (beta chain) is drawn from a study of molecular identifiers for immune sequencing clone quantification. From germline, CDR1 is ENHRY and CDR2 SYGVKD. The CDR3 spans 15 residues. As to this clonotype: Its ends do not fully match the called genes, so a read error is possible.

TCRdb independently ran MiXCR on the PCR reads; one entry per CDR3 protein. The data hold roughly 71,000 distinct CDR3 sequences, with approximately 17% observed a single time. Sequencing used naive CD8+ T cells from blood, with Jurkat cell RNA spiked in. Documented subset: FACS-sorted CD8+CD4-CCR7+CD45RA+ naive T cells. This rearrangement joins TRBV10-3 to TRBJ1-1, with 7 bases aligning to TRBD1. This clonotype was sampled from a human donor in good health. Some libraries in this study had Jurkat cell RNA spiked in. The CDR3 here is CAISVSTGMNTEASF. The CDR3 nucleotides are TGTGCCATCAGTGTGTCGACAGGGATGAACACTGAAGCTTCCTTT.